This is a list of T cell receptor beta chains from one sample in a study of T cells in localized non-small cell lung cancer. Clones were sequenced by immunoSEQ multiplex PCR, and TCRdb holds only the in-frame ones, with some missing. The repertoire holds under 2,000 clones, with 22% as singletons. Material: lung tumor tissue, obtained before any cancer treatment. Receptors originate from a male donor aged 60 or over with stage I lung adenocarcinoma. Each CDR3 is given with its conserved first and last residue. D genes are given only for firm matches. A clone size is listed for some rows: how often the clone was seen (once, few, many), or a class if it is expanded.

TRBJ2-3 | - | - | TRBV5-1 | CASSSFPPGVSTDTQYF | TGCGCCAGCAGCTCTTTCCCCCCAGGGGTAAGCACAGATACGCAGTATTTT
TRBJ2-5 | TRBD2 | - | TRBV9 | CASSVEGSGVQETQYF | TGTGCCAGCAGCGTAGAGGGTAGCGGGGTACAAGAGACCCAGTACTTC
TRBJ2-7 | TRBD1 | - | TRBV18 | CASSPRTGYEQYF | TGTGCCAGCTCACCAAGGACAGGGTACGAGCAGTACTTC
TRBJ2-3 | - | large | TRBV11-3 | CASSSLLRHITDTQYF | TGTGCCAGCAGCTCCCTTTTGCGGCATATCACAGATACGCAGTATTTT
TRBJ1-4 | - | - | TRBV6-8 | CASSTGWDEKLFF | TGTGCCAGCAGTACCGGTTGGGATGAAAAACTGTTTTTT
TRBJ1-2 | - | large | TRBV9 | CASSGQGRFYGYTF | TGTGCCAGCAGCGGCCAGGGGAGATTCTATGGCTACACCTTC
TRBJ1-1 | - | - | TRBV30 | CAWSMRMNTEAFF | TGTGCCTGGAGTATGAGAATGAACACTGAAGCTTTCTTT
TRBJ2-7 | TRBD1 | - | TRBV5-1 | CASSQSTGGPVYEQYF | TGCGCCAGCAGCCAGAGTACAGGGGGCCCAGTCTACGAGCAGTACTTC
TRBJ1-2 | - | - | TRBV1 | CASSLRQVGYTF | TGCGCCAGCAGTCTACGACAAGTAGGCTACACCTTC
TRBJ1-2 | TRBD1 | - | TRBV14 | CASSFRTGALYGYTF | TGTGCCAGCAGCTTTCGGACAGGGGCTCTCTATGGCTACACCTTC
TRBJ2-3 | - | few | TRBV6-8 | CASSYSSEPLITQYF | TGTGCCAGCAGTTACTCTAGCGAACCGCTGATTACGCAGTATTTT
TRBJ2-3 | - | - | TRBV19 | CASSIGGDTQYF | TGTGCCAGTAGTATAGGTGGGGATACGCAGTATTTT
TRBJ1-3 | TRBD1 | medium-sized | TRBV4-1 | CASSLDRGHGNTIYF | TGCGCCAGCAGCCTAGACAGGGGGCATGGAAACACCATATATTTT
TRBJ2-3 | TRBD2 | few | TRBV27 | CASSFVAGGRTDTQYF | TGTGCCAGCAGTTTTGTAGCGGGGGGGAGGACAGATACGCAGTATTTT
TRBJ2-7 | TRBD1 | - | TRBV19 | CASSNRQGAYEQYF | TGTGCCAGTAGTAACCGACAGGGGGCCTACGAGCAGTACTTC
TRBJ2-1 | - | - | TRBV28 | CASSLEGSYNEQFF | TGTGCCAGCAGTTTAGAGGGCTCCTACAATGAGCAGTTCTTC
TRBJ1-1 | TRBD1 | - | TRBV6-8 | CAHGRQGPTEAFF | TGTGCTCATGGTAGACAGGGGCCCACTGAAGCTTTCTTT
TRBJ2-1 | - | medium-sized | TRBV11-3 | CASSSRGGSYNEQFF | TGTGCCAGCAGCTCCAGGGGCGGCTCCTACAATGAGCAGTTCTTC
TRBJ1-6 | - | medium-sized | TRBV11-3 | CASSYGGRVDNSPLHF | TGTGCCAGCAGCTACGGGGGCAGGGTTGATAATTCACCCCTCCACTTT
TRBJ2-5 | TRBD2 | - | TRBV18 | CASSPGGGQETQYF | TGTGCCAGCTCACCAGGCGGGGGTCAAGAGACCCAGTACTTC
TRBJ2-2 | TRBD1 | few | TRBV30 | CAWGTGTTTGELFF | TGTGCCTGGGGGACAGGGACGACTACCGGGGAGCTGTTTTTT
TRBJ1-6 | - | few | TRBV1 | CASSQDRTPSSPLHF | TGCGCCAGCAGCCAAGACAGGACCCCCAGTTCACCCCTCCACTTT
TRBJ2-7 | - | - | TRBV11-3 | CASSPMGLRSSYEQYF | TGTGCCAGCAGCCCAATGGGGTTACGAAGCTCCTACGAGCAGTACTTC
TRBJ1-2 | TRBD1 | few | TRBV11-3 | CASSSRTGGLTNYGYTF | TGTGCCAGCAGCTCCCGGACAGGGGGCTTAACTAACTATGGCTACACCTTC
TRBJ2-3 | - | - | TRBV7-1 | CASSLGSSDTQYF | TGTGCCAGCAGCTTAGGTTCCTCCGATACGCAGTATTTT
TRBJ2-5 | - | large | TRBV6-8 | CASAGDHHLYQETQYF | TGTGCCAGCGCCGGGGACCATCACCTGTACCAAGAGACCCAGTACTTC
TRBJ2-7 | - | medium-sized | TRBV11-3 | CASSLPGPSYEQYF | TGTGCCAGCAGCTTGCCGGGGCCTTCCTACGAGCAGTACTTC
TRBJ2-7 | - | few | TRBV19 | CASGQGSSYEQYF | TGTGCCTCAGGGCAGGGGTCCTCCTACGAGCAGTACTTC
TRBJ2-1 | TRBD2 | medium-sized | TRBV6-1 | CASSEEAGGFWNEQFF | TGTGCCAGCAGTGAAGAGGCGGGGGGTTTTTGGAATGAGCAGTTCTTC
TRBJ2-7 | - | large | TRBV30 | CAWRGRDHYEQYF | TGTGCCTGGAGGGGGCGAGACCACTACGAGCAGTACTTC
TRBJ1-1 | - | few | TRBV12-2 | CASRQLTPDRASNTEAFF | TGTGCAAGTCGACAATTAACGCCGGACAGAGCATCGAACACTGAAGCTTTCTTT
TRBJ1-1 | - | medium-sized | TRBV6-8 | CASSSRTGGTEAFF | TGTGCCAGCAGTTCCCGGACGGGGGGGACTGAAGCTTTCTTT
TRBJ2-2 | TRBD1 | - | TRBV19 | CASTAGQGFIGELFF | TGTGCCAGTACCGCTGGACAGGGGTTTATCGGGGAGCTGTTTTTT
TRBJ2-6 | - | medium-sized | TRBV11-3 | CASSPTGTSGANVLTF | TGTGCCAGCAGCCCTACAGGCACCTCTGGGGCCAACGTCCTGACTTTC
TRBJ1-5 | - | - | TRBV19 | CASSREQRSNQPQHF | TGTGCCAGTAGTCGGGAGCAGCGGAGCAATCAGCCCCAGCATTTT
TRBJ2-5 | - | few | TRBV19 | CASSTRDGSETQYF | TGTGCCAGTAGTACCCGGGACGGGTCAGAGACCCAGTACTTC
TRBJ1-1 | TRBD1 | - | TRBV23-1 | CASKGTGPVEAFF | TGCGCCAGCAAGGGGACAGGGCCCGTTGAAGCTTTCTTT
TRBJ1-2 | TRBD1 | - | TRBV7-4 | CASSSGQHYGYTF | TGTGCCAGCAGCTCGGGACAGCACTATGGCTACACCTTC
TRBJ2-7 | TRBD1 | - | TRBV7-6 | CASSPGQDTYEQYF | TGTGCCAGCAGCCCCGGACAGGACACCTACGAGCAGTACTTC
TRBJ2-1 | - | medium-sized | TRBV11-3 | CASSLTNLGGDTYNEQFF | TGTGCCAGCAGCTTGACCAATCTGGGGGGGGACACCTACAATGAGCAGTTCTTC
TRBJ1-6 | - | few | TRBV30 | CAWSWGIGPLHF | TGTGCCTGGAGTTGGGGGATTGGGCCCCTCCACTTT
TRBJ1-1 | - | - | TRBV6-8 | CAIRSGEMNTEAFF | TGTGCCATCAGATCGGGGGAGATGAACACTGAAGCTTTCTTT
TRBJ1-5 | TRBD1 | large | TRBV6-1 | CASSEGTGYSNQPQHF | TGTGCCAGCAGTGAAGGGACAGGGTATAGCAATCAGCCCCAGCATTTT
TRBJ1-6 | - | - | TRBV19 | CASSPPYNSPLHF | TGTGCCAGTAGTCCCCCGTATAATTCACCCCTCCACTTT
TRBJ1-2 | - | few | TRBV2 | CASSAQTFLYGYTF | TGTGCCAGCAGTGCCCAGACCTTCCTTTATGGCTACACCTTC
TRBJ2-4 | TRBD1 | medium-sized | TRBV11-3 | CASSWGQTIAKNIQYF | TGTGCCAGCAGCTGGGGACAGACTATAGCCAAAAACATTCAGTACTTC
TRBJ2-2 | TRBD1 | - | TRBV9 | CASSVSGTGPAGELFF | TGTGCCAGCAGCGTCTCCGGGACAGGGCCTGCCGGGGAGCTGTTTTTT
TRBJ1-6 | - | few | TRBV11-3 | CASSLQGGYNSPLHF | TGTGCCAGCAGCCTACAGGGCGGCTATAATTCACCCCTCCACTTT
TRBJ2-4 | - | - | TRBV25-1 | CASSSRQAGIQYF | TGTGCCAGCAGTTCCCGACAGGCGGGGATTCAGTACTTC
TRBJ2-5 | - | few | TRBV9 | CASSYIEETQYF | TGTGCCAGCAGTTACATCGAAGAGACCCAGTACTTC